These T cell receptor beta chains were read from a single sample in a study of blood T cell repertoires in COVID-19. Here immunoSEQ multiplex PCR was the method, and the copy in TCRdb shows in-frame clones only, minus some. The sample yields 23,000 or so clones, 83% seen once. Sequencing input: peripheral blood. These receptors all stem from a human donor in a cohort sampled during active COVID-19. Each CDR3 is given with its conserved first and last residue. The D gene is left open where the match is weak. Expanded clones get a size class; other rows say once, few or many, or leave the size out.

cdr3_nt: TGTGCCAGCAGCTTGGGACTTAGGGGGACTGAAGCTTTCTTT
cdr3_aa: CASSLGLRGTEAFF
clone_size: NA
v_call: TRBV5-8
d_call: NA
j_call: TRBJ1-1

cdr3_nt: TGTGCCAGCAGCCCCGGGGGGAGGACTAATGAAAAACTGTTTTTT
cdr3_aa: CASSPGGRTNEKLFF
clone_size: few
v_call: TRBV14
d_call: NA
j_call: TRBJ1-4

cdr3_nt: TGTGCCAGCAGCCCCATCGCCAGGCACACTGAAGCTTTCTTT
cdr3_aa: CASSPIARHTEAFF
clone_size: NA
v_call: TRBV4-2
d_call: NA
j_call: TRBJ1-1

cdr3_nt: TGTGCCAGCAGTTCAGACAGGGTACCGGGCACTGAAGCTTTCTTT
cdr3_aa: CASSSDRVPGTEAFF
clone_size: NA
v_call: TRBV27
d_call: TRBD1
j_call: TRBJ1-1

cdr3_nt: TGTGCCAGCAGCGAAAGGGCACAGGGGGGATCCCTAGGGGAGCTGTTTTTT
cdr3_aa: CASSERAQGGSLGELFF
clone_size: NA
v_call: TRBV11-2
d_call: TRBD1
j_call: TRBJ2-2

cdr3_nt: TGTGCCAGCAGTTGGGACAGGGGGAGTTTAAACGAGCAGTACTTC
cdr3_aa: CASSWDRGSLNEQYF
clone_size: once
v_call: TRBV27
d_call: TRBD1
j_call: TRBJ2-7

cdr3_nt: TGCAGTGCTAACACCCCTGAGACCCAGTACTTC
cdr3_aa: CSANTPETQYF
clone_size: NA
v_call: TRBV20-1
d_call: NA
j_call: TRBJ2-5

cdr3_nt: TGTGCCAGCAGCCTACAGGGGGTTGCAACTAATGAAAAACTGTTTTTT
cdr3_aa: CASSLQGVATNEKLFF
clone_size: few
v_call: TRBV2
d_call: TRBD1
j_call: TRBJ1-4

cdr3_nt: TGTGCCAGCAGCCCACGTTCTGGGCGGGCCCAAGAGACCCAGTACTTC
cdr3_aa: CASSPRSGRAQETQYF
clone_size: NA
v_call: TRBV7-2
d_call: NA
j_call: TRBJ2-5

cdr3_nt: TGTGCCAGTAGTCTCCGGCCCGGGACAGGGGGCAATCAGCCCCAGCATTTT
cdr3_aa: CASSLRPGTGGNQPQHF
clone_size: NA
v_call: TRBV19
d_call: TRBD1
j_call: TRBJ1-5

cdr3_nt: TGTGCCAGTAGTTCAACCTCGTCGACAGGATACTATGGCTACACCTTC
cdr3_aa: CASSSTSSTGYYGYTF
clone_size: NA
v_call: TRBV19
d_call: NA
j_call: TRBJ1-2

cdr3_nt: TGTGCCAGCAGTCGGGGTGAGGTGAACACTGAAGCTTTCTTT
cdr3_aa: CASSRGEVNTEAFF
clone_size: NA
v_call: TRBV27
d_call: NA
j_call: TRBJ1-1

cdr3_nt: TGCGCCAGCAGACAGGGGGCGGGCTACGAGCAGTACTTC
cdr3_aa: CASRQGAGYEQYF
clone_size: few
v_call: TRBV4-3
d_call: TRBD1
j_call: TRBJ2-7

cdr3_nt: TGCGCCAGCAGCTTTACAGGGGGCGTGAACACTGAAGCTTTCTTT
cdr3_aa: CASSFTGGVNTEAFF
clone_size: once
v_call: TRBV5-1
d_call: TRBD1
j_call: TRBJ1-1

cdr3_nt: TGTGCCAGCAGCCCGGTTGGACAGGCAAATAATTCACCCCTCCACTTT
cdr3_aa: CASSPVGQANNSPLHF
clone_size: few
v_call: TRBV11-2
d_call: TRBD1
j_call: TRBJ1-6

cdr3_nt: TGTGCCAGCAGCTTGGACGGGGGGCCAACCTACGAGCAGTACTTC
cdr3_aa: CASSLDGGPTYEQYF
clone_size: NA
v_call: TRBV5-4
d_call: NA
j_call: TRBJ2-7

cdr3_nt: TGCGCCAGCAGCTTGGAGGGGACTAGCTACAATGAGCAGTTCTTC
cdr3_aa: CASSLEGTSYNEQFF
clone_size: NA
v_call: TRBV5-1
d_call: TRBD2
j_call: TRBJ2-1

cdr3_nt: TGTGCCAGCACCACAGGGGGGGCCAACGGGTACTCTGGAAACACCATATATTTT
cdr3_aa: CASTTGGANGYSGNTIYF
clone_size: once
v_call: TRBV28
d_call: TRBD1
j_call: TRBJ1-3

cdr3_nt: TGTGCCAGCAGCCTCCGAGGAGGGACAGGGGCCCTGCGGGACGAGCAGTACTTC
cdr3_aa: CASSLRGGTGALRDEQYF
clone_size: NA
v_call: TRBV9
d_call: TRBD1
j_call: TRBJ2-7

cdr3_nt: TGCGCCAGCAGCATTGAAGGGGATCAGCCCCAGCATTTT
cdr3_aa: CASSIEGDQPQHF
clone_size: NA
v_call: TRBV5-1
d_call: NA
j_call: TRBJ1-5

cdr3_nt: TGTGCCAGCAGTGCGGACAGGGGGCTGATGGTCACTGAAGCTTTCTTT
cdr3_aa: CASSADRGLMVTEAFF
clone_size: NA
v_call: TRBV27
d_call: TRBD1
j_call: TRBJ1-1

cdr3_nt: TGTGCCAGCAGCCCGCAGGGGGGCCTCACAGATACGCAGTATTTT
cdr3_aa: CASSPQGGLTDTQYF
clone_size: NA
v_call: TRBV7-2
d_call: NA
j_call: TRBJ2-3

cdr3_nt: TGTGCCAGCCCAGCCATTCCGGGACAGGGGGCGCGGGGCAACAATGAGCAGTTCTTC
cdr3_aa: CASPAIPGQGARGNNEQFF
clone_size: NA
v_call: TRBV6-4
d_call: TRBD1
j_call: TRBJ2-1

cdr3_nt: TGTGCCAGCAGTCATGGGACAGGGTATGCTTTCTTT
cdr3_aa: CASSHGTGYAFF
clone_size: NA
v_call: TRBV12-3/TRBV12-4
d_call: TRBD1
j_call: TRBJ1-1

cdr3_nt: TGTGCCAGCAGCCAAGGGAGTAGGGAGTTTGACTTC
cdr3_aa: CASSQGSREFDF
clone_size: NA
v_call: TRBV14
d_call: NA
j_call: TRBJ2-5

cdr3_nt: TGTGCCATCAAACCGGGACAGGGCAATCAGCCCCAGCATTTT
cdr3_aa: CAIKPGQGNQPQHF
clone_size: NA
v_call: TRBV27
d_call: TRBD1
j_call: TRBJ1-5

cdr3_nt: TGTGCCAGCAGCTCTCCCGGGACAGCCAGCAATCAGCCCCAGCATTTT
cdr3_aa: CASSSPGTASNQPQHF
clone_size: once
v_call: TRBV7-9
d_call: TRBD1
j_call: TRBJ1-5

cdr3_nt: TGTGCCAGCAGTCCCATCAATGCAGGGGTACAGGCCTACGAGCAGTACTTC
cdr3_aa: CASSPINAGVQAYEQYF
clone_size: NA
v_call: TRBV27
d_call: NA
j_call: TRBJ2-7

cdr3_nt: TGTGCCAGCAGCCAAGTTTCTTGGGGCAGCATCCAAGAGACCCAGTACTTC
cdr3_aa: CASSQVSWGSIQETQYF
clone_size: NA
v_call: TRBV14
d_call: NA
j_call: TRBJ2-5

cdr3_nt: TGTGCCAGTAGATCACTAGAAAGGGGGGGCTTCGATGGCTACACCTTC
cdr3_aa: CASRSLERGGFDGYTF
clone_size: NA
v_call: TRBV19
d_call: NA
j_call: TRBJ1-2

cdr3_nt: TGTGCCAGCTCACCTTACGATTGGCCCCCAGATACGCAGTATTTT
cdr3_aa: CASSPYDWPPDTQYF
clone_size: NA
v_call: TRBV18
d_call: NA
j_call: TRBJ2-3

cdr3_nt: TGTGCCAGCAGCTTAGAGACAGGGTGGTACACTGAAGCTTTCTTT
cdr3_aa: CASSLETGWYTEAFF
clone_size: NA
v_call: TRBV11-2
d_call: TRBD1
j_call: TRBJ1-1

cdr3_nt: TGTGCCACCAGTGCCAGGGAAAGTGGCTACACCTTC
cdr3_aa: CATSARESGYTF
clone_size: NA
v_call: TRBV24-1
d_call: NA
j_call: TRBJ1-2

cdr3_nt: TGTGCCAGCAGCCCGAGTGACAGGGGGAACTATGGCTACACCTTC
cdr3_aa: CASSPSDRGNYGYTF
clone_size: NA
v_call: TRBV3-1/TRBV3-2
d_call: TRBD1
j_call: TRBJ1-2

cdr3_nt: TGTGCCAGCAGCTTAACAGGGTCAGAGACCCAGTACTTC
cdr3_aa: CASSLTGSETQYF
clone_size: NA
v_call: TRBV7-9
d_call: NA
j_call: TRBJ2-5

cdr3_nt: TGTGCCAGCAGGAGGCAGGGCGGTGATGAAGCTTTCTTT
cdr3_aa: CASRRQGGDEAFF
clone_size: once
v_call: TRBV3-1/TRBV3-2
d_call: NA
j_call: TRBJ1-1

cdr3_nt: TGTGCCAGCAGCCAAGGTGGGACAGGCCCCCTCTATGGCTACACCTTC
cdr3_aa: CASSQGGTGPLYGYTF
clone_size: few
v_call: TRBV4-2
d_call: TRBD1
j_call: TRBJ1-2

cdr3_nt: TGTGCCAGCAGCCTATCGACAGGGATTGGAGAAAAACTGTTTTTT
cdr3_aa: CASSLSTGIGEKLFF
clone_size: few
v_call: TRBV7-8
d_call: TRBD1
j_call: TRBJ1-4

cdr3_nt: TGTGCCAGCAGTAAAGGGGATTCACCCCTCCACTTT
cdr3_aa: CASSKGDSPLHF
clone_size: few
v_call: TRBV7-2
d_call: NA
j_call: TRBJ1-6

cdr3_nt: TGCGCCAGCAGCTCCAACCCAGGGTGGGGATCTGGAAACACCATATATTTT
cdr3_aa: CASSSNPGWGSGNTIYF
clone_size: NA
v_call: TRBV5-1
d_call: NA
j_call: TRBJ1-3

cdr3_nt: TGTGCCAGCAGTTACTCGCCCGGGAAATATGGCTACACCTTC
cdr3_aa: CASSYSPGKYGYTF
clone_size: NA
v_call: TRBV6-5
d_call: NA
j_call: TRBJ1-2

cdr3_nt: TGTGCCAGCAGTGTCCTGAAGGGTGGACAGGAGATTAACTATGGCTACACCTTC
cdr3_aa: CASSVLKGGQEINYGYTF
clone_size: NA
v_call: TRBV2
d_call: TRBD1
j_call: TRBJ1-2

cdr3_nt: TGTGCCAGCAGCCACACAGCTGAAGCTTTCTTT
cdr3_aa: CASSHTAEAFF
clone_size: NA
v_call: TRBV3-1/TRBV3-2
d_call: NA
j_call: TRBJ1-1

cdr3_nt: TGTGCCAGCAGCTGGAAAAGGGGCAGTGAAAAACTGTTTTTT
cdr3_aa: CASSWKRGSEKLFF
clone_size: few
v_call: TRBV3-1/TRBV3-2
d_call: NA
j_call: TRBJ1-4

cdr3_nt: TGTGCCAGCAGTTTATTCCGGTCCGACACTGAAGCTTTCTTT
cdr3_aa: CASSLFRSDTEAFF
clone_size: NA
v_call: TRBV27
d_call: NA
j_call: TRBJ1-1

cdr3_nt: TGTGCCAGCAGGCCTTACACAGGGGACGTTTACGAGCAGTACTTC
cdr3_aa: CASRPYTGDVYEQYF
clone_size: NA
v_call: TRBV7-8
d_call: TRBD1
j_call: TRBJ2-7

cdr3_nt: TGTGAAAAGGGGGTTGCCTATAATTCACCCCTCCACTTT
cdr3_aa: CEKGVAYNSPLHF
clone_size: once
v_call: TRBV6-4
d_call: NA
j_call: TRBJ1-6

cdr3_nt: TGTGCCAGCAAGAGGGACACTGAAGCTTTCTTT
cdr3_aa: CASKRDTEAFF
clone_size: NA
v_call: TRBV9
d_call: NA
j_call: TRBJ1-1

cdr3_nt: TGTGCCAGCTCACCACCGGAGGTCCTTTCGAACACCGGGGAGCTGTTTTTT
cdr3_aa: CASSPPEVLSNTGELFF
clone_size: NA
v_call: TRBV18
d_call: NA
j_call: TRBJ2-2

cdr3_nt: TGTGCCAGCTCACCACCCCCAGGGAAAGGAAACACCATATATTTT
cdr3_aa: CASSPPPGKGNTIYF
clone_size: NA
v_call: TRBV18
d_call: NA
j_call: TRBJ1-3

cdr3_nt: TGTGCCATCAGTGAGAAGGGGAGGGATGGCTACACCTTC
cdr3_aa: CAISEKGRDGYTF
clone_size: NA
v_call: TRBV10-3
d_call: NA
j_call: TRBJ1-2

cdr3_nt: TGCGCCAGCAGCCAAGATTCAGGGGGCACCTACAATGAGCAGTTCTTC
cdr3_aa: CASSQDSGGTYNEQFF
clone_size: NA
v_call: TRBV4-3
d_call: TRBD1
j_call: TRBJ2-1

cdr3_nt: TGTGCCAGCAGCTTTTCTTCTAGTCCGGGACAGGGGCACACTGAAGCTTTCTTT
cdr3_aa: CASSFSSSPGQGHTEAFF
clone_size: NA
v_call: TRBV11-2
d_call: TRBD1
j_call: TRBJ1-1

cdr3_nt: TGTGCCAGCAGTTGGGACAGCTCTATTCGAAAACTGTTTTTT
cdr3_aa: CASSWDSSIRKLFF
clone_size: NA
v_call: TRBV6-5
d_call: TRBD1
j_call: TRBJ1-4

cdr3_nt: TGCGCCAGCTCCTCCGGGACAGGGAGTGGATCACCCCTCCACTTT
cdr3_aa: CASSSGTGSGSPLHF
clone_size: NA
v_call: TRBV10-1
d_call: TRBD1
j_call: TRBJ1-6